This T cell receptor beta chain was retrieved from a study of cytomegalovirus exposure and HLA in healthy donors. General study points: The authors listed approximately 160 TCR beta chains as cytomegalovirus-associated. In an earlier analysis, in approximately 570 donors, most V segments appeared productive either ~90% or ~30% of the time.

A word on this clone: What it recognizes is unknown.

Germline V gives CDR1 MNHEY, CDR2 SVGAGI. The CDR3 sequence is 12 residues long. V was clipped by 5 bases and J by 6 bases, with 10 bases between them. Use of 60 Vbeta and 13 Jbeta primers characterized the PCR. Per the authors' pipeline: Later work found around 80 million unique TCR beta chains, with about 10 million shared. The method was immunoSEQ multiplex PCR; TCRdb's version includes in-frame clones alone and lacks a portion of them. From that table come the V and J calls and clone size; the DNA was used to work out D and trimming. The repertoire consists of around 100,000 clones, with 70% occurring once and the leading ten covering roughly 9%.

The material sequenced was PBMCs. The chain uses TRBV6-5 and TRBJ1-2; TRBD1 is a possible D gene (5 bases). This receptor was obtained from a young man in good health and CMV-seropositive. The CDR3 DNA sequence: TGTGCCAGCAGTCGGGGGAGAGATGGCTACACCTTC. Its protein is CASSRGRDGYTF.